Listed here is a single TCR beta chain. The antigen remains unidentified. V was clipped by 5 bases and J by 10 bases; unmatched bases: 12. CDR3 size: 16 residues. Germline CDR1 SGHTA, CDR2 FQGNSA. This record belongs to a study of lymphopenia after photon versus proton radiotherapy. Study observations and caveats: After lymphocyte nadir, photon-treated repertoires showed oligoclonal expansion, especially CD8+ Temra. In patients who died, overall survival fell as post-nadir TCR diversity dropped more.

Measured with immunoSEQ multiplex PCR; TCRdb has only the in-frame clones, and not every one. The sample has roughly 58,000 clones, about nine tenths seen once. This rearrangement joins TRBV7-2 to TRBJ2-3; 13 nucleotides line up with TRBD2. The clonotype was recovered from an elderly man with esophageal cancer. The sample here was peripheral blood, taken from a patient treated with proton-based radiotherapy. The CDR3 region has the DNA TGTGCCAGCAGCAAAACTAGCGGGAGGGCCATAAGTGCGCAGTATTTT. Encoded protein: CASSKTSGRAISAQYF.